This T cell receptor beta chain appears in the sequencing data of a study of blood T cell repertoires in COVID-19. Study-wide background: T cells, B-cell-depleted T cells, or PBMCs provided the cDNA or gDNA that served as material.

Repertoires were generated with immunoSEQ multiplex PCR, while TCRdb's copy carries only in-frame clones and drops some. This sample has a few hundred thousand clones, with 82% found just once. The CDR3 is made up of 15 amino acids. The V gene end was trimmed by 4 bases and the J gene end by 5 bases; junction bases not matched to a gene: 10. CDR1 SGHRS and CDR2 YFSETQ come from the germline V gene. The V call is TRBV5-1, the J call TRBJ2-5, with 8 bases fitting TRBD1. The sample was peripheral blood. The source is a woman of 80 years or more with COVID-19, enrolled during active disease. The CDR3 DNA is TGCGCCAGCAGCCAGGAGGGACAGGCCTGGGAGACCCAGTACTTC. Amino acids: CASSQEGQAWETQYF.